A single sample is the source of the 13 T cell receptor beta chains below, sequenced in a study of T cell responses to AZD1222 COVID-19 vaccine. Generated by immunoSEQ multiplex PCR, the TCRdb table keeps only in-frame clones and is missing some. Altogether 120,000 or so clones are present, around 92% being singletons, with the ten largest covering 1.1%. This material consisted of peripheral blood, taken on day 0 of AZD1222 vaccination. These receptor sequences come from an adult in good health.

This chain links TRBV7-9 with TRBJ1-1; tentative D call: TRBD1 (5 bases). V lost 3 bases, J lost 0 bases, and 14 bases lay in between. Looked up from germline, CDR1 is SEHNR and CDR2 is FQNEAQ (reference sequence). The CDR3 loop spans 16 amino acids. CDR3 in amino acids: CASSFDTGRLNTEAFF. CDR3 in DNA: TGTGCCAGCAGCTTCGACACAGGACGGTTGAACACTGAAGCTTTCTTT. Variable domain in full (rest from reference TRBV7-9 and TRBJ1-1): DTGVSQNPRHKITKRGQNVTFRCDPISEHNRLYWYRQTLGQGPEFLTYFQNEAQLEKSRLLSDRFSAERPKGSFSTLEIQRTEQGDSAMYLCASSFDTGRLNTEAFFGQGTRLTVV.

The genes are TRBV19 and TRBJ2-1, with unresolved D. CDR3 length: 15 residues. V lost 3 bases, J lost 4 bases, and 13 bases lay in between. Germline V gives CDR1 LNHDA, CDR2 SQIVND (reference sequence). CDR3 sequence: CASSIQTSRYNEQFF. Written as DNA, the CDR3 is TGTGCCAGTAGTATTCAAACGTCCCGGTACAATGAGCAGTTCTTC.

V usage is TRBV7-8 and J usage is TRBJ2-7; TRBD1 agrees at 9 bases. Trimming cost V 4 bases and J 2 bases; bases outside gene matches: 6. Germline CDR1 is SGHVS and CDR2 is FQNEAQ. This CDR3 is built from 15 residues. This CDR3 reads CASSSPGQGAYEQYF. The CDR3 bases are TGTGCCAGCAGCTCCCCGGGACAGGGCGCCTACGAGCAGTACTTC.

V gene TRBV18 combines with J gene TRBJ2-7; tentative D call: TRBD2 (5 bases). This CDR3 comprises 13 residues. Between the trimmed V and J ends, which lost 4 bases and 1 base, there was a span of 8 bases. Germline loops: CDR1 KGHSH, CDR2 LQKENI. In nucleotides, the CDR3 is TGTGCCAGCTCACGCCCGGGATCCTACGAGCAGTACTTC. It specifies CASSRPGSYEQYF.

V gene TRBV7-9 combines with J gene TRBJ1-6; D is uncertain. Germline loops: CDR1 SEHNR, CDR2 FQNEAQ (reference sequence). V lost 1 base, J lost 7 bases, and 5 bases lay in between. This CDR3 comprises 13 residues. The CDR3 DNA follows: TGTGCCAGCAGCTTAGGGATCAATTCACCCCTCCACTTT. This encodes CASSLGINSPLHF.

The chain links TRBV5-1 to TRBJ2-1; 10 bases match TRBD2. The CDR3 has 16 amino acids. The J segment lost 4 bases and the V segment lost 4 bases, leaving 8 bases of the junction unmatched. The V gene's germline CDR1 is SGHRS and CDR2 YFSETQ. The CDR3 DNA is TGCGCCAGCAGCCCTCCTACTAGCGGGGAATACAATGAGCAGTTCTTC. It translates to CASSPPTSGEYNEQFF.

This clone was seen once. V usage is TRBV11-1 and J usage is TRBJ2-1, with 9 nucleotides matching TRBD1. J gave up 7 bases and V 4 bases, and 2 bases lay outside the gene matches. The CDR3 covers 13 residues. CDR1 SGHAT and CDR2 FQDESV come from the germline V gene (reference sequence). The CDR3 sequence is CASSYRGRNEQFF. CDR3 nucleotides: TGTGCCAGCAGCTACAGGGGGCGGAATGAGCAGTTCTTC.

The chain employs TRBV7-9 and TRBJ2-7; no clear D gene. The CDR3 runs to 15 residues. Germline V CDR1 and CDR2: SEHNR, FQNEAQ (reference sequence). Trimming pared 1 base from V and 1 base from J, leaving 11 bases between. CDR3 sequence (DNA): TGTGCCAGCAGCTTAGGGTCTTACGGGTCCTACGAGCAGTACTTC. Translation gives CASSLGSYGSYEQYF.

The rearrangement links TRBV5-1 to TRBJ1-4; D uncertain. This CDR3 region has 16 residues. Per germline, CDR1 SGHRS and CDR2 YFSETQ. V was trimmed by 1 base and J by 4 bases, leaving 14 bases between them. CDR3 in amino acids: CASSLRGFGDNEKLFF. The CDR3 region has the DNA TGCGCCAGCAGCTTGAGAGGGTTCGGGGATAATGAAAAACTGTTTTTT.

The chain joins TRBV4-2 to TRBJ1-1; D gene unclear. The CDR3 has 14 amino acids. The germline V gene encodes CDR1 LGHNA and CDR2 YNFKEQ. Between the trimmed V and J ends, which lost 0 bases and 3 bases, there was a span of 8 bases. The CDR3 loop reads CASSQEGWYTEAFF. CDR3 in DNA: TGTGCCAGCAGCCAAGAGGGGTGGTACACTGAAGCTTTCTTT.

The V and J genes are TRBV7-8 and TRBJ1-5; 10 bases match TRBD1. V dropped 1 base and J dropped 6; count of bases not matched to a gene: 9. This CDR3 has 17 amino acids. The germline V gene has CDR1 SGHVS and CDR2 FQNEAQ. This CDR3 is CASSLELDRGTGQPQHF. The DNA for the CDR3 is TGTGCCAGCAGCTTAGAATTGGACAGGGGGACAGGTCAGCCCCAGCATTTT.

This chain joins TRBV7-8 and TRBJ1-1; D is unclear. Trimming left V 3 bases short and J 4 bases short, with 9 bases between. Germline CDR1 and CDR2: SGHVS and FQNEAQ. CDR3 length equals 13 residues. CDR3 sequence (DNA): TGTGCCAGCAGCTTTCTAGATACCACTGAAGCTTTCTTT. This translates into CASSFLDTTEAFF.

The chain combines TRBV2 with TRBJ2-1; D call uncertain. Germline lookup yields CDR1 SNHLY and CDR2 FYNNEI. This CDR3 contains 16 residues. The V end was cut by 4 bases, the J end by 0 bases, with 13 bases between. The DNA of the CDR3 is TGTGCCAGCAGTGTTGCTTCTCCTTCCTCCTACAATGAGCAGTTCTTC. Its protein is CASSVASPSSYNEQFF.